Here is one TCR beta chain with its context. There were TCR beta CDR3 regions amplified from RNA transcripts. The TCR CDR3 was amplified in a first-round RT-PCR using the HTBI primer set. A single record per CDR3 protein comes from TCRdb applying MiXCR to the multiplex PCR reads. The sample carries roughly 700,000 distinct CDR3 sequences, 13% to 15% recorded once. V lost 5 bases to trimming and J lost 7 bases; unmatched junction nucleotides: 7. The CDR3 is 13 residues long. CDR1 is WSHSY, CDR2 SAAADI, per germline. This entry is derived from a study of T cells in Graves' hyperthyroidism and ophthalmopathy.

The rearrangement uses TRBV10-2 and TRBJ1-2, with 7 positions matching TRBD1. This TCR derives from a woman between 18 and 29 years old with Graves' hyperthyroidism. Sequenced input: blood. In DNA form, the CDR3 reads TGCGCCAGCAGTCGTTCTGACAGGGCTGGCTACACCTTC. Translating it yields CASSRSDRAGYTF.